This T cell receptor beta chain is drawn from a study of cytotoxic CD8 clonotypes in ibrutinib-treated CLL. About this clone itself: The antigen is undetermined.

Findings and caveats of the study: Age-matched healthy donor levels were exceeded by baseline clonality, which tracked circulating CD8+ T-cell counts.

This CDR3 is built from 15 residues. Germline trimming cut 4 bases from V and 2 bases from J; bases unmatched to any gene: 5. Germline assignment: CDR1 SGDLS and CDR2 YYNGEE. Target depth was 1 in 200,000 to 1 in 1 million T cells, about 10x per clonotype. TCRdb keeps only in-frame clones here, not all; method: immunoSEQ multiplex PCR. The sample includes 140,000 to 150,000 clones, 76% seen only once; the top ten take around 4.9%. Sample: PBMCs, taken after 24 months of ibrutinib treatment. This receptor was identified in a human donor with chronic lymphocytic leukemia. V usage is TRBV9 and J usage is TRBJ2-1; 8 nucleotides align to TRBD1. CDR3 residues: CASSTQGAPYNEQFF. CDR3 DNA sequence: TGTGCCAGCAGCACCCAGGGGGCCCCCTACAATGAGCAGTTCTTC.